This T cell receptor beta chain appears in the sequencing data of a study of PD-1 blockade in mismatch repair-deficient tumors. Study-wide findings and caveats: Tumor-resident clones, often absent from pretreatment blood, expanded after pembrolizumab and then contracted.

The CDR3 totals 15 residues. Per the germline V gene, CDR1 is MNHEY and CDR2 is SMNVEV (reference sequence). Trimming took 5 bases from V and 3 from J; bases not matched to a gene: 7. Details on this clone: The target antigen is unknown.

TCR sequencing covered a few patients who responded to pembrolizumab. Data came from immunoSEQ multiplex PCR; TCRdb stores just in-frame clones and leaves some out. The sample contains about 130,000 clones, roughly 90% of which appear only once. The chain has TRBV27 and TRBJ1-5; 7 nucleotides line up with TRBD1. The specimen comprised peripheral blood, sampled just under 74 weeks after starting pembrolizumab. This TCR derives from an adult with mismatch repair-deficient cancer. The DNA for the CDR3 is TGTGCCAGCAGTCCCAACGACAGGGTCAATCAGCCCCAGCATTTT. Protein sequence: CASSPNDRVNQPQHF.